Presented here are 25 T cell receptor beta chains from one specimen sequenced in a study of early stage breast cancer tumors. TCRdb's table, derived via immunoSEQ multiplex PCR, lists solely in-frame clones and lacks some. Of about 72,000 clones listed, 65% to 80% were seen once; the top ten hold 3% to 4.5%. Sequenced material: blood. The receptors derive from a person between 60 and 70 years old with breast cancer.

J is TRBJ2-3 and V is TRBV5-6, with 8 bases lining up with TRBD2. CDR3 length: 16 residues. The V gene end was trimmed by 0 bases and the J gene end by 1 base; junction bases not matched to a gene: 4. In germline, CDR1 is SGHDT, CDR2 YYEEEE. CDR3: CASSLDRGGGTDTQYF. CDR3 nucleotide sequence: TGTGCCAGCAGCTTGGATCGGGGGGGAGGCACAGATACGCAGTATTTT.

CDR3: CASSSGTGPEVQFF. The CDR3 DNA sequence: TGCGCCAGCAGCTCTGGGACAGGTCCGGAGGTGCAGTTCTTC. The chain is built from TRBV5-1 and TRBJ2-1, with 8 bases matching TRBD1. V shed 3 bases and J 12 bases; nucleotides not matched to a gene: 11. Germline CDR1 is SGHRS and CDR2 is YFSETQ. This CDR3 contains 14 residues.

CDR3 loop: CASSPKGDGYTF. DNA of the CDR3: TGTGCCAGCTCACCCAAGGGGGATGGCTACACCTTC. The rearrangement links TRBV18 to TRBJ1-2, with D perhaps TRBD1 (6 bases). The V and J ends lost 3 bases and 6 bases respectively, with 8 bases between them. The CDR3 sequence is 12 residues long. The germline CDR1 and CDR2 sequences are KGHSH and LQKENI.

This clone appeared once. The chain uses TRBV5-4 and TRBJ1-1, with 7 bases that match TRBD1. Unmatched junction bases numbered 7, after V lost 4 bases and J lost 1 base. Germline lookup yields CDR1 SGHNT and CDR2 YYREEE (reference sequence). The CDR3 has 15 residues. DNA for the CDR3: TGTGCCAGCAGCCTACCGGGACAGCCGAACACTGAAGCTTTCTTT. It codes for CASSLPGQPNTEAFF. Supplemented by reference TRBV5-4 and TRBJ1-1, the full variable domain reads ETGVTQSPTHLIKTRGQQVTLRCSSQSGHNTVSWYQQALGQGPQFIFQYYREEENGRGNFPPRFSGLQFPNYSSELNVNALELDDSALYLCASSLPGQPNTEAFFGQGTRLTVV.

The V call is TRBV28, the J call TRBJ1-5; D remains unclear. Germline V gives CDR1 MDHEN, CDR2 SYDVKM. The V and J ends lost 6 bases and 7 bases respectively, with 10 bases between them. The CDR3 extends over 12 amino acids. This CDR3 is CASSPPWQPQHF. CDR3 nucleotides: TGTGCCAGCAGCCCCCCTTGGCAGCCCCAGCATTTT.

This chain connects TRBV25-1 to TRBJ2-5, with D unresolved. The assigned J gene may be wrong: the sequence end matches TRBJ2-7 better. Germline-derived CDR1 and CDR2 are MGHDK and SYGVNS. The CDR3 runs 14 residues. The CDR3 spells CASSDDGQSYEQYF. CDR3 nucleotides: TGTGCCAGCAGTGACGACGGCCAGTCGTACGAGCAGTACTTC.

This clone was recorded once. CDR3 coding DNA: TGTGCCATCAAGGGGACAGATACGCAGTATTTT. This codes for CAIKGTDTQYF. The chain carries TRBV10-3 and TRBJ2-3; tentative D call: TRBD1 (5 bases). V was pared by 7 bases and J by 3 bases, with 5 bases between. Germline CDR1 ENHRY, CDR2 SYGVKD. CDR3 length: 11 residues.

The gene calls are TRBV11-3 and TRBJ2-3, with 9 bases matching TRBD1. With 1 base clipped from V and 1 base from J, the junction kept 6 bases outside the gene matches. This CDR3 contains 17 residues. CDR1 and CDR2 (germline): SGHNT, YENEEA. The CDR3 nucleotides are TGTGCCAGCAGCTTAGGGATATGGGACAGGGGCACAGATACGCAGTATTTT. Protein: CASSLGIWDRGTDTQYF. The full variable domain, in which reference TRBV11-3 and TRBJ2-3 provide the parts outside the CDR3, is EAGVVQSPRYKIIEKKQPVAFWCNPISGHNTLYWYLQNLGQGPELLIRYENEEAVDDSQLPKDRFSAERLKGVDSTLKIQPAELGDSAVYLCASSLGIWDRGTDTQYFGPGTRLTVL.

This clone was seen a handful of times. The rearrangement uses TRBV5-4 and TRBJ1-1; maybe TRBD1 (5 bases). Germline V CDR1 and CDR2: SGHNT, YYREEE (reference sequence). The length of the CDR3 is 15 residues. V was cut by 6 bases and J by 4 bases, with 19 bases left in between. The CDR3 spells CASTPGGSGPTEAFF. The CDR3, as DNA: TGTGCCAGCACTCCCGGGGGATCAGGTCCCACTGAAGCTTTCTTT. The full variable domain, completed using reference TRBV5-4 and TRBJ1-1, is ETGVTQSPTHLIKTRGQQVTLRCSSQSGHNTVSWYQQALGQGPQFIFQYYREEENGRGNFPPRFSGLQFPNYSSELNVNALELDDSALYLCASTPGGSGPTEAFFGQGTRLTVV.

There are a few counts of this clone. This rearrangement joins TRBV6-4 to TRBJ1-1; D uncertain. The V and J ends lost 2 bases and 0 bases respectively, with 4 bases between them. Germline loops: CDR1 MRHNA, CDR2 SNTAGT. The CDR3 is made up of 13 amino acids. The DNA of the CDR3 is TGTGCCAGCAGTGACGAACTGAACACTGAAGCTTTCTTT. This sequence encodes CASSDELNTEAFF.

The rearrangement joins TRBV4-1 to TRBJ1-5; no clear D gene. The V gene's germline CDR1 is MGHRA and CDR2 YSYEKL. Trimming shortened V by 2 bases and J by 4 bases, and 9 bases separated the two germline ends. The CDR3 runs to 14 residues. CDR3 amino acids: CASSQIPGNQPQHF. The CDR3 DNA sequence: TGCGCCAGCAGCCAAATTCCTGGTAATCAGCCCCAGCATTTT.

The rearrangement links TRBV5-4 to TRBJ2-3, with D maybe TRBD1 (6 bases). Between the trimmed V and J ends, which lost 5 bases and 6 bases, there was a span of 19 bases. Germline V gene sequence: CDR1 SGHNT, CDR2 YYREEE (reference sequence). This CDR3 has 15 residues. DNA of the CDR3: TGTGCCAGCAGAAACCGGGACACACTGTCCGATACGCAGTATTTT. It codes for CASRNRDTLSDTQYF.

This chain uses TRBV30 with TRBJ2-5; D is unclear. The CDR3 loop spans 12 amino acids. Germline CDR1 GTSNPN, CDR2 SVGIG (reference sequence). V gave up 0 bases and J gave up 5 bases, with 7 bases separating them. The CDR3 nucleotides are TGTGCCTGGAGTGTATTCAGGGAGACCCAGTACTTC. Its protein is CAWSVFRETQYF.

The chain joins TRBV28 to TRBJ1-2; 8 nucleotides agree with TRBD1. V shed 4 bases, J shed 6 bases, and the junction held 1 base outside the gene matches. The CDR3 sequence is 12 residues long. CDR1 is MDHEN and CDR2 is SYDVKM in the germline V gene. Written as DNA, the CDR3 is TGTGCCAGCAGTTACAGGGGGAATGGCTACACCTTC. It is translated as CASSYRGNGYTF.

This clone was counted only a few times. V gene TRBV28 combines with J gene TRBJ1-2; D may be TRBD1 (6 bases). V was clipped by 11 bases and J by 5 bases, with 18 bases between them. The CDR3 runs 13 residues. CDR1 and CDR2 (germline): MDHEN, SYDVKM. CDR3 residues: CAGCRDTSYGYTF. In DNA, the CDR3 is TGTGCCGGATGCCGGGACACCTCTTATGGCTACACCTTC.

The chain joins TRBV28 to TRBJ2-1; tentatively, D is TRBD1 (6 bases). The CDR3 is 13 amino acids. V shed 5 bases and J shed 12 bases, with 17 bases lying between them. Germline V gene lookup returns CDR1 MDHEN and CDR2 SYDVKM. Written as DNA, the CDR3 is TGTGCCAGCAGTCCATCCTCGACCAGGGGGCAGTTCTTC. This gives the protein CASSPSSTRGQFF.

CDR3 in DNA: TGTGCCAGCAGCGGCACGCTAGGGGCTACGCAGTATTTT. Amino acid sequence: CASSGTLGATQYF. The genes are TRBV9 and TRBJ2-3, with D perhaps TRBD1 (5 bases). Per germline, CDR1 SGDLS and CDR2 YYNGEE. The CDR3 length is 13 residues. Trimming removed 3 bases from V and 8 bases from J, with 13 bases in between. Full variable domain (missing parts from reference TRBV9 and TRBJ2-3): DSGVTQTPKHLITATGQRVTLRCSPRSGDLSVYWYQQSLDQGLQFLIQYYNGEERAKGNILERFSAQQFPDLHSELNLSSLELGDSALYFCASSGTLGATQYFGPGTRLTVL.

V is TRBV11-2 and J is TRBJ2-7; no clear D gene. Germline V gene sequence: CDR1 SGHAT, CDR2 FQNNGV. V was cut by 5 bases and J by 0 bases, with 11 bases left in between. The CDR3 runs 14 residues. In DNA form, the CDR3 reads TGTGCCAGCAGCCAAGGACCCCTCTCCTACGAGCAGTACTTC. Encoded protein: CASSQGPLSYEQYF.

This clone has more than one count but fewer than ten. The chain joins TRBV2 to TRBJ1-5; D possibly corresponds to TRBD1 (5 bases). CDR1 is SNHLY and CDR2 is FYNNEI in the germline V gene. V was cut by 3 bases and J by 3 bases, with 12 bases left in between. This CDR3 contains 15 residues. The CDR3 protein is CASSEIGGSNQPQHF. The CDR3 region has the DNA TGTGCCAGCAGTGAGATTGGGGGATCCAATCAGCCCCAGCATTTT.

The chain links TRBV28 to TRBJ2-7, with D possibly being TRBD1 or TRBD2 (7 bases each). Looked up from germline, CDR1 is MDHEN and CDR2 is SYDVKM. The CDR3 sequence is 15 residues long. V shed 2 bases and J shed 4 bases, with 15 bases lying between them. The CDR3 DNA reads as TGTGCCAGCAGTTTACAGGCAGGGGGGGGATACGAGCAGTACTTC. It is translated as CASSLQAGGGYEQYF.

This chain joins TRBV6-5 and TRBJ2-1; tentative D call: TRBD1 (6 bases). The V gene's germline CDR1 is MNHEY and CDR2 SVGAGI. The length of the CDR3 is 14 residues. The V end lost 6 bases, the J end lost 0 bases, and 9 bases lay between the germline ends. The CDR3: CASSRDTSYNEQFF. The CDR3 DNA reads TGTGCCAGCAGCCGGGACACCTCCTACAATGAGCAGTTCTTC.

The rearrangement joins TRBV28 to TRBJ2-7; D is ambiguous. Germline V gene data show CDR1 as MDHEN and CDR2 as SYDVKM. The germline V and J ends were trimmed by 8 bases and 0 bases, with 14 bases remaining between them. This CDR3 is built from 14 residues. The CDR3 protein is CASRSESSSYEQYF. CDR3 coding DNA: TGTGCCAGCCGGTCCGAGTCTAGCTCCTACGAGCAGTACTTC.

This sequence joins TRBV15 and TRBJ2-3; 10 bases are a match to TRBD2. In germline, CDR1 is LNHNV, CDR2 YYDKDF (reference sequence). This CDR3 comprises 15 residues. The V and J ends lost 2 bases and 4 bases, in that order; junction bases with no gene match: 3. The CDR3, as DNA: TGTGCCACCAGCAGACAAGCGGGAGGGCCAGATACGCAGTATTTT. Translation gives CATSRQAGGPDTQYF.

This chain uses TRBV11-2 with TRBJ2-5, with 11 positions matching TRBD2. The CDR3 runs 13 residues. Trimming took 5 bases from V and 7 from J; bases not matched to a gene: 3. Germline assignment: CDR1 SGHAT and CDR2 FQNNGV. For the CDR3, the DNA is TGTGCCAGCAGCCTTACTAGCGGGGGGACCCAGTACTTC. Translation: CASSLTSGGTQYF. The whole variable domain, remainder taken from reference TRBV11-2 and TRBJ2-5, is EAGVAQSPRYKIIEKRQSVAFWCNPISGHATLYWYQQILGQGPKLLIQFQNNGVVDDSQLPKDRFSAERLKGVDSTLKIQPAKLEDSAVYLCASSLTSGGTQYFGPGTRLLVL.

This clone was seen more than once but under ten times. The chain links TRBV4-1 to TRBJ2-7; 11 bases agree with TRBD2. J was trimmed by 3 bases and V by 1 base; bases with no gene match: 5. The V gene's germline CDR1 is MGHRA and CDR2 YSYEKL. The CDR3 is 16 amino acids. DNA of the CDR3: TGCGCCAGCAGCCAAGGCCTAGCGGGGGGTCTCTACGAGCAGTACTTC. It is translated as CASSQGLAGGLYEQYF.